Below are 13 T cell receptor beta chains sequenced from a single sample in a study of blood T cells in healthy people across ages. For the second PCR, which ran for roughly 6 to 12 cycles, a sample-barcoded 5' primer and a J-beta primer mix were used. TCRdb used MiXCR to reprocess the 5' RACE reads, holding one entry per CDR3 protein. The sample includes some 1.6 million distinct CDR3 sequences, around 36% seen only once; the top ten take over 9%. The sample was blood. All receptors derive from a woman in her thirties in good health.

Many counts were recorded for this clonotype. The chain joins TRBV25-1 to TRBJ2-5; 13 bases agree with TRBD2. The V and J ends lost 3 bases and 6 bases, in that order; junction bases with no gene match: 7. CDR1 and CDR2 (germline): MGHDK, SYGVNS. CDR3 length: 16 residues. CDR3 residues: CASSDPGTSGKQTQYF. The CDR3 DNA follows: TGTGCCAGCAGTGATCCCGGGACTAGCGGGAAACAGACCCAGTACTTC.

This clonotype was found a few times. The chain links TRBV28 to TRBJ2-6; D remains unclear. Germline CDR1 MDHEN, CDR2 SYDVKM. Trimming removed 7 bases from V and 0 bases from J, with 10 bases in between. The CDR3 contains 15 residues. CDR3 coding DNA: TGTGCCAGCATGCACGCAAGCTCTGGGGCCAACGTCCTGACTTTC. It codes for CASMHASSGANVLTF.

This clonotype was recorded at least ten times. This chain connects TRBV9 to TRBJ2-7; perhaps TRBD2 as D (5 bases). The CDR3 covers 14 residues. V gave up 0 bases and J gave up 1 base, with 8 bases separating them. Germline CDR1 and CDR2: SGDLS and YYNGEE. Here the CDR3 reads CASSVGTHSYEQYF. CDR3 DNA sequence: TGTGCCAGCAGCGTAGGGACTCATTCCTACGAGCAGTACTTC.

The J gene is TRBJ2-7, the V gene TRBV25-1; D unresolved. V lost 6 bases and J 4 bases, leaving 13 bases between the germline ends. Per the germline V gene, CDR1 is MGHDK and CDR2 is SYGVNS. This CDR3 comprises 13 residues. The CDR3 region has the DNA TGTGCCAGCAGGGCGGACGTGAAATACGAGCAGTACTTC. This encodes CASRADVKYEQYF.

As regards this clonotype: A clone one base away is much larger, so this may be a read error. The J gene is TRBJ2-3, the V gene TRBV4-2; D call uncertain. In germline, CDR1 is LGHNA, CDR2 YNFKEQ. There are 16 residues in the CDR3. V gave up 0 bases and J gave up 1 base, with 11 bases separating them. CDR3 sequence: CASSQEIGGRTDTQYF. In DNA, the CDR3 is TGTGCCAGCAGCCAAGAGATTGGTGGCCGCACAGATACGCAGTATTTT.

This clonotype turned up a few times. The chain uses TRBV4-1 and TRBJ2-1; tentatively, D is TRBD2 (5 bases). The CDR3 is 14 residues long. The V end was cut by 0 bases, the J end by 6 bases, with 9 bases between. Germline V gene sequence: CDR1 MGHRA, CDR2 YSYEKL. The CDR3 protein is CASSQERRGNEQFF. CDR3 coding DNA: TGCGCCAGCAGCCAAGAACGCCGGGGCAATGAGCAGTTCTTC.

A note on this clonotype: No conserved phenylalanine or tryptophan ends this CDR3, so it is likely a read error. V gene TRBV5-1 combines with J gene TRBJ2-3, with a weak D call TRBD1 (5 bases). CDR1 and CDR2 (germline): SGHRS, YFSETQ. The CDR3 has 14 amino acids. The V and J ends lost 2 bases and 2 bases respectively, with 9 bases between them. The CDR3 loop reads CASSLWTTTDTQYC. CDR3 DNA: TGCGCCAGCAGCTTATGGACAACCACAGATACGCAGTATTGT.

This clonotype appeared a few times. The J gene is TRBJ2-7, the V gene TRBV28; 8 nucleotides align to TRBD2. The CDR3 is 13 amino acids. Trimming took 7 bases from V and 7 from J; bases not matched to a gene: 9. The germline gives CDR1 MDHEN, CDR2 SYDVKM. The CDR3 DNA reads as TGTGCCAGCACGGCGGGGGGCTTTTGGGAGCAGTACTTC. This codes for CASTAGGFWEQYF.

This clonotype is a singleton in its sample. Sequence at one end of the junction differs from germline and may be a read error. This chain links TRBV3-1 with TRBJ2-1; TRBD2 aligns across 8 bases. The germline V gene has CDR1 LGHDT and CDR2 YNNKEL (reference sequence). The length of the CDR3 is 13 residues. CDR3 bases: TGTGTCAGCAGCCAAAGCGGGGGAGCTGAGCAGTTCTTC. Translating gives CVSSQSGGAEQFF.

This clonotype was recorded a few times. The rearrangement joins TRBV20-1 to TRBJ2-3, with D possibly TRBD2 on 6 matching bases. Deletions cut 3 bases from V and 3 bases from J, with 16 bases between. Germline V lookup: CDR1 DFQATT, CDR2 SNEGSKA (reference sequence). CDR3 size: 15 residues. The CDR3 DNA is TGCAGTGCTAGTACCCCGGGGGTGAAAACAGATACGCAGTATTTT. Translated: CSASTPGVKTDTQYF.

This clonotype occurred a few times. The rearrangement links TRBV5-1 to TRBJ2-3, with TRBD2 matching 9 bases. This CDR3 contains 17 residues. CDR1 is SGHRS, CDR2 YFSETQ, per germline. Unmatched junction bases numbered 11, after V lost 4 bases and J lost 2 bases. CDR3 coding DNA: TGCGCCAGCAGCCCGCCCGTAGCGGGGGACAACACAGATACGCAGTATTTT. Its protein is CASSPPVAGDNTDTQYF.

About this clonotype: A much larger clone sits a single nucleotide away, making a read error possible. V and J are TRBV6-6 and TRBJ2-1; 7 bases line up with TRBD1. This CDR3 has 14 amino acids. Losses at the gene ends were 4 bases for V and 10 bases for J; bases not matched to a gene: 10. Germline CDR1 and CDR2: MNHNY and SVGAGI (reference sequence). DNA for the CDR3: TGTGCCAGCAGTTCCCGACAGGGACCCTACGAGCAGTTCTTC. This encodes CASSSRQGPYEQFF.

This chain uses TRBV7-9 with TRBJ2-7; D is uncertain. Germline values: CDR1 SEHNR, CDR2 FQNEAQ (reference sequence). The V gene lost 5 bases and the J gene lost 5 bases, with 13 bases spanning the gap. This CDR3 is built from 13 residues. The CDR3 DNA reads TGTGCCAGCAGCCCCGACAAGCCGGACGAGCAGTACTTC. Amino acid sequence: CASSPDKPDEQYF.